Sequencing of this T cell receptor beta chain was carried out in a study of cytomegalovirus exposure and HLA in healthy donors. The study's findings and limits: Most CMV-associated TCR beta chains appeared HLA-restricted in a later analysis.

PCR employed 60 Vbeta and 13 Jbeta primers. Using immunoSEQ multiplex PCR, the repertoire was profiled, and TCRdb retains in-frame clones only, with some absent. The table lists roughly 180,000 clones, more than 70% of them singletons. This clone has a single count. The target antigen is unknown. V lost 4 bases and J lost 5; bases outside the gene matches: 4. This CDR3 is built from 15 residues. The germline CDR1 and CDR2 sequences are LNHNV and YYDKDF (reference sequence). V is TRBV15 and J is TRBJ2-3; 12 nucleotides align to TRBD2. Sequencing was performed on PBMCs. This clonotype was sampled from a male donor in good health and CMV-seronegative. The DNA of the CDR3 is TGTGCCACCAGCACCGCGGGACTAGCGGGAGATACGCAGTATTTT. Translating gives CATSTAGLAGDTQYF.